These 20 T cell receptor beta chains were sequenced from one sample in a study of OX40 agonist ivuxolimab in advanced cancers. Produced via immunoSEQ multiplex PCR; TCRdb's table is partial and in-frame only. The table lists fewer than 85,000 clones, around nine tenths of them singletons. The sequenced sample was CD4+ or CD8+ T cells sorted from blood, obtained in a trial of the OX40 agonist ivuxolimab. The receptors come from an adult with an advanced solid tumor such as melanoma, head and neck, liver or kidney cancer.

The rearrangement uses TRBV11-2 and TRBJ2-5; 10 positions agree with TRBD2. Germline V gene data show CDR1 as SGHAT and CDR2 as FQNNGV. The CDR3 loop spans 17 amino acids. V was clipped by 4 bases and J by 2 bases; unmatched bases: 10. CDR3 DNA: TGTGCCAGCAGCTCCGGAGCTAGCGGGGGACAACAAGAGACCCAGTACTTC. Protein sequence: CASSSGASGGQQETQYF.

This chain links TRBV2 with TRBJ2-7, with D possibly matching TRBD1 (5 bases). The length of the CDR3 is 11 residues. Trimming removed 7 bases from V and 9 bases from J, with 13 bases in between. Germline loops: CDR1 SNHLY, CDR2 FYNNEI. Here the CDR3 reads CASTFDRVQYF. DNA of the CDR3: TGTGCCAGCACGTTCGACAGAGTGCAGTACTTC.

This chain uses TRBV7-2 with TRBJ2-1; perhaps TRBD1 as D (5 bases). The CDR3 sequence is 14 residues long. Germline-derived CDR1 and CDR2 are SGHTA and FQGNSA. V lost 0 bases to trimming and J lost 5 bases, with 8 bases between them. Here the CDR3 DNA reads TGTGCCAGCAGCTTAGCGGGGCCCGACAATGAGCAGTTCTTC. Translated: CASSLAGPDNEQFF.

The genes are TRBV4-1 and TRBJ1-1; 8 nucleotides match TRBD1. This CDR3 spans 14 amino acids. V trimming: 1 base; J trimming: 4 bases; junction bases outside the gene matches: 2. From germline, CDR1 is MGHRA and CDR2 YSYEKL. The CDR3 sequence: CASSQGQGATEAFF. The CDR3 nucleotides read TGCGCCAGCAGCCAAGGCCAGGGGGCCACTGAAGCTTTCTTT.

This chain joins TRBV29-1 and TRBJ1-1, with D hard to call. The CDR3 sequence is 13 residues long. CDR1 and CDR2 from the germline V gene are SQVTM and ANQGSEA. V gave up 3 bases and J gave up 1 base, with 9 bases separating them. The CDR3 sequence: CSVERETNTEAFF. In nucleotides, the CDR3 is TGCAGCGTTGAGAGGGAGACGAACACTGAAGCTTTCTTT.

A remark on this clone: At one end, the junction sequence differs from germline, possibly due to a read error. The chain uses TRBV5-1 and TRBJ2-7; tentative D call: TRBD1 (7 bases). Germline V gene lookup returns CDR1 SGHRS and CDR2 YFSETQ. The CDR3 covers 16 residues. CDR3 region: CASSLAGGTQDYVQYF. CDR3 nucleotides: TGCGCCAGCAGCTTGGCAGGGGGGACACAAGATTACGTGCAGTACTTC.

The rearrangement joins TRBV18 to TRBJ1-4; D unclear. CDR1 KGHSH and CDR2 LQKENI come from the germline V gene. V was cut by 5 bases and J by 3 bases, with 7 bases left in between. This CDR3 has 13 residues. The CDR3 sequence is CASSGGSNEKLFF. The CDR3 coding sequence is TGTGCCAGCTCAGGAGGGTCTAATGAAAAACTGTTTTTT.

This clone was seen just once. This chain joins TRBV28 and TRBJ1-2; D call uncertain. CDR3 length: 13 amino acids. V lost 2 bases and J lost 8, with 12 bases in between. Germline lookup yields CDR1 MDHEN and CDR2 SYDVKM. This CDR3 reads CASSLEFPGGYTF. Here the CDR3 DNA reads TGTGCCAGCAGTTTAGAATTTCCTGGCGGCTACACCTTC.

The V gene is TRBV7-3, the J gene TRBJ2-7; 10 bases map to TRBD1. CDR3 length equals 12 residues. CDR1 and CDR2 (germline): SGHTA, FQGTGA. Trimming took 4 bases from V and 6 from J; bases not matched to a gene: 0. Here the CDR3 reads CASSWDRGEQYF. DNA for the CDR3: TGTGCCAGCAGCTGGGACAGGGGCGAGCAGTACTTC.

This chain joins TRBV18 and TRBJ1-1; tentatively, D is TRBD1 (6 bases). The V gene lost 3 bases and the J gene lost 4 bases, with 12 bases spanning the gap. Germline assignment: CDR1 KGHSH and CDR2 LQKENI. This CDR3 comprises 14 residues. For the CDR3, the DNA is TGTGCCAGCTCACCGCGGACAGCTGTCACTGAAGCTTTCTTT. It specifies CASSPRTAVTEAFF.

Note on this clone: The junction does not match germline at one end; this may be a read error. The V gene is TRBV29-1, the J gene TRBJ2-1; D possibly corresponds to TRBD2 (5 bases). The CDR3 length is 12 residues. Germline CDR1 reads SQVTM; CDR2 reads ANQGSEA. CDR3 protein: CSVERSSPAELF. CDR3 coding DNA: TGCAGCGTTGAAAGAAGCTCCCCAGCGGAACTCTTC.

This chain links TRBV10-3 with TRBJ2-2; D might be TRBD1 or TRBD2, each matching 5 bases. V lost 11 bases and J 6 bases, leaving 10 bases between the germline ends. CDR1 and CDR2 (germline): ENHRY, SYGVKD. This CDR3 region has 11 residues. CDR3 in DNA: TGTGCCTCTGAGGGGTCCGGGGAGCTGTTTTTT. Its translation: CASEGSGELFF.

The genes are TRBV6-1 and TRBJ1-1, with 9 nucleotides matching TRBD1. The junction had 6 bases not matched to a gene; V was cut back by 5 bases and J by 5 bases. The CDR3 totals 14 residues. Germline V gives CDR1 MNHNS, CDR2 SASEGT. CDR3: CASSWDRAMTEAFF. The CDR3, as DNA: TGTGCCAGCAGTTGGGACAGGGCTATGACTGAAGCTTTCTTT.

The count of this clone is one. The chain is built from TRBV14 and TRBJ2-7; no clear D. From germline, CDR1 is SGHDN and CDR2 FVKESK. The CDR3 sequence is 11 residues long. V gave up 2 bases and J gave up 2 bases, with 1 base separating them. The CDR3 DNA follows: TGTGCCAGCAGCCAAACCTACGAGCAGTACTTC. This translates into CASSQTYEQYF.

This clone was detected a few times. The chain uses TRBV28 and TRBJ1-2; D might be TRBD1 (5 bases). Trimming removed 10 bases at V and 0 bases at J, with 9 bases between. The CDR3 loop spans 12 amino acids. Germline lookup yields CDR1 MDHEN and CDR2 SYDVKM. CDR3 sequence: CATATANYGYTF. DNA for the CDR3: TGTGCCACCGCGACAGCTAACTATGGCTACACCTTC.

This chain joins TRBV6-5 and TRBJ1-4, with a tentative D call TRBD1 (5 bases). The CDR3 totals 15 residues. Germline V gene lookup returns CDR1 MNHEY and CDR2 SVGAGI. Trimming stripped 6 bases from V and 7 bases from J, with 18 bases between. The CDR3, as DNA: TGTGCCAGCAGGTCGCAAATGGGTGGGGGTGAAAAACTGTTTTTT. Its protein is CASRSQMGGGEKLFF.

This clone is a singleton in its sample. The same CDR3 also results from other DNA sequences found in this sample. The chain recombines TRBV5-8 with TRBJ2-7; D call uncertain. The CDR3 consists of 14 residues. Trimming pared 1 base from V and 1 base from J, leaving 9 bases between. CDR1 SGHTS and CDR2 YDEGEE come from the germline V gene. Here the CDR3 DNA reads TGTGCCAGCAGCTTGACAGACGTTTCCTACGAGCAGTACTTC. It translates to CASSLTDVSYEQYF. Based on the CDR3 plus reference TRBV5-8 and TRBJ2-7, the full variable domain is EAGVTQSPTHLIKTRGQQATLRCSPISGHTSVYWYQQALGLGLQFLLWYDEGEERNRGNFPPRFSGRQFPNYSSELNVNALELEDSALYLCASSLTDVSYEQYFGPGTRLTVT.

This clone was seen just once. The chain combines TRBV18 with TRBJ2-1; 12 bases agree with TRBD2. V lost 3 bases and J lost 14; bases outside the gene matches: 8. The CDR3 runs to 14 residues. CDR1 and CDR2 from the germline V gene are KGHSH and LQKENI. As DNA, the CDR3 is TGTGCCAGCTCACCGCCTAGCGGGGGGGCGACGGAGTTCTTC. Translation gives CASSPPSGGATEFF.

V is TRBV5-1 and J is TRBJ2-3, with 7 bases matching TRBD1. Trimming at V came to 7 bases and at J to 1 base, leaving 9 bases not matched to a gene. Germline CDR1 reads SGHRS; CDR2 reads YFSETQ. The CDR3 is 15 residues long. The CDR3 coding sequence is TGCGCCAGCGAAGAGACCGGGACAGGCACAGATACGCAGTATTTT. Amino acid sequence: CASEETGTGTDTQYF.

The table lists this clone with a few counts. The rearrangement links TRBV11-2 to TRBJ1-6; possibly TRBD1 for D (5 bases). Looked up from germline, CDR1 is SGHAT and CDR2 is FQNNGV. This CDR3 spans 15 amino acids. Trimming took off 5 bases at V and 4 bases at J, with 12 bases between the two ends. This chain's CDR3 is CASSPRGVYNSPLHF. CDR3 nucleotide sequence: TGTGCCAGCAGCCCCCGGGGGGTGTATAATTCACCCCTCCACTTT.